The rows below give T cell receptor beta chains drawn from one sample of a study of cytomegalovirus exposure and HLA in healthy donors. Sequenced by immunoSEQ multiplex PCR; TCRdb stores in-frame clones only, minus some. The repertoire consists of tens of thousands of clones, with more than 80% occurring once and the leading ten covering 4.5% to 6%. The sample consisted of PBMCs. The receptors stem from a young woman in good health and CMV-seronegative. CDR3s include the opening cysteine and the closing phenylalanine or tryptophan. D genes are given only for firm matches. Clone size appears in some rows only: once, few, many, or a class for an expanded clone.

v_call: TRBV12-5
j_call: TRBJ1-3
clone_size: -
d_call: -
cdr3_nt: TGTGCTAGTGCCCCGGTTAGGGGTACCATATATTTT
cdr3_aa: CASAPVRGTIYF

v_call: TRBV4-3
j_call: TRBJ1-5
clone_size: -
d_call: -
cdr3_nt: TGCGCCAGCAGCGATGGAAGGGGCCGGAATCAGCCCCAGCATTTT
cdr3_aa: CASSDGRGRNQPQHF

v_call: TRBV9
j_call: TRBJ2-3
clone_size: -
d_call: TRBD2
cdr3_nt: TGTGCCAGCAGCGCCCGGAGCCGACTAGCGGGAGATGTGGCAGATACGCAGTATTTT
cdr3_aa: CASSARSRLAGDVADTQYF

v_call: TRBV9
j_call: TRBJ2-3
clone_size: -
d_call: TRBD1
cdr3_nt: TGTGCCAGCAGCCCCTGGACAGGGGGCGCAGATACGCAGTATTTT
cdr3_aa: CASSPWTGGADTQYF

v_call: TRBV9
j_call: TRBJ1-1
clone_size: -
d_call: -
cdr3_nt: TGTGCCAGCAGCGTAGATTACGGGTCGAACACTGAAGCTTTCTTT
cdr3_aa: CASSVDYGSNTEAFF

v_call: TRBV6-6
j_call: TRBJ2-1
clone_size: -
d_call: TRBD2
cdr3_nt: TGTGCCAGCGGTCTAGCGGGAGTCCGTTACAATGAGCAGTTCTTC
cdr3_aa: CASGLAGVRYNEQFF

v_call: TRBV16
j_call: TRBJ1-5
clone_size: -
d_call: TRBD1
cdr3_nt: TGTGCCAGCAGCCGCAGGACAGGGGGCACTCAGCCCCAGCATTTT
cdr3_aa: CASSRRTGGTQPQHF

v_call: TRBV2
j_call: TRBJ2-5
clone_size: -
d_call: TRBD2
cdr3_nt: TGTGCCAGCAGTGAAAGACTAGCGGGTGGGGGGCGTGAGACCCAGTACTTC
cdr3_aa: CASSERLAGGGRETQYF

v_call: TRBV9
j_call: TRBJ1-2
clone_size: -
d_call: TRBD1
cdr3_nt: TGTGCCAGCAGCGTAGACTCGTGGGGGACAGGGGGCCCCGGTGGCTACACCTTC
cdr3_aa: CASSVDSWGTGGPGGYTF

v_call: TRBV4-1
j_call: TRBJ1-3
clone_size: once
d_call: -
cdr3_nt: TGCGCCAGCAGCCAGGAGACAGCCCTGAGCTCTGGAAACACCATATATTTT
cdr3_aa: CASSQETALSSGNTIYF

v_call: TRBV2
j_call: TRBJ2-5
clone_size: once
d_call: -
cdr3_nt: TGTGCCAGCAAAGGACAAGTATCGCAAGAGACCCAGTACTTC
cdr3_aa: CASKGQVSQETQYF

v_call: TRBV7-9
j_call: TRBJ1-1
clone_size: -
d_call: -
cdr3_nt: TGTGCCAGCAGCACCCCCGAGGGGGTGGGCACTGAAGCTTTCTTT
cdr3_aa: CASSTPEGVGTEAFF

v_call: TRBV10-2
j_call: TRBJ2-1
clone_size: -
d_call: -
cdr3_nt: TGCGCCAGCAGTGAAGGAGTCCATGAGCAGTTCTTC
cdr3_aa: CASSEGVHEQFF

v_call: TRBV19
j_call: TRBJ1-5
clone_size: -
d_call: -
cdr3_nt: TGTGCCAGTAGTCCCGGCGCCCAGACAGGTCCGCGTCAGCCCCAGCATTTT
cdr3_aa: CASSPGAQTGPRQPQHF

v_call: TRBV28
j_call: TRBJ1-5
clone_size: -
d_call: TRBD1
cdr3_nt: TGTGCCAGCAGGGACGACAGGGGGCTAAATCAGCCCCAGCATTTT
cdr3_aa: CASRDDRGLNQPQHF

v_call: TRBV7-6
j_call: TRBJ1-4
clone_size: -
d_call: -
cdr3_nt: TGTGCCAGCAGCTTTAAGCCGGGGGAAAAACTGTTTTTT
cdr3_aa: CASSFKPGEKLFF

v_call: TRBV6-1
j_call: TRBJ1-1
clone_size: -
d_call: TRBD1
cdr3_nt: TGTGCCAGCAGAAGAGATGAAGGGGGCAAGGATGAAGCTTTCTTT
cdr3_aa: CASRRDEGGKDEAFF

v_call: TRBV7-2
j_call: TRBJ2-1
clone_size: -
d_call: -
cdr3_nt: TGTGCCAGCAGCCTCTCATCAGCGGTCGCTAATGAGCAGTTCTTC
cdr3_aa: CASSLSSAVANEQFF

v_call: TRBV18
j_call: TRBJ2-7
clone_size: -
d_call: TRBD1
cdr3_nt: TGTGCCAGCTCCAAAGACAGGGAAACCTCCTACGAGCAGTACTTC
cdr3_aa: CASSKDRETSYEQYF

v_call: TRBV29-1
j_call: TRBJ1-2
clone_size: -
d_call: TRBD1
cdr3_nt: TGCAGCGTTGAACCGACAGGGATGTATGGCTACACCTTC
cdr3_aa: CSVEPTGMYGYTF

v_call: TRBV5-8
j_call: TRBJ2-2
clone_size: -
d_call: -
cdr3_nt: TGTGCCAGCAACACTCTAGGAGGGATCTTCACCGGGGAGCTGTTTTTT
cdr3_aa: CASNTLGGIFTGELFF

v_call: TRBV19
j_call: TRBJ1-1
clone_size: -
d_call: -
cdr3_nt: TGTGCCAGTAGTACGACCCTGGGGGCCACTGAAGCTTTCTTT
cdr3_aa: CASSTTLGATEAFF

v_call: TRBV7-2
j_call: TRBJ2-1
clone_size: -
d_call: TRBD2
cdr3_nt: TGTGCCAGCAGCTTAGCCCCTAGCGGGAGGGTATTTAGGAATGAGCAGTTCTTC
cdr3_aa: CASSLAPSGRVFRNEQFF

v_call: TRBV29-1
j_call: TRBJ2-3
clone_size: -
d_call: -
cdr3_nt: TGCAGCGTGAGGGAAGACCTCTTGCCCACAGATACGCAGTATTTT
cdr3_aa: CSVREDLLPTDTQYF

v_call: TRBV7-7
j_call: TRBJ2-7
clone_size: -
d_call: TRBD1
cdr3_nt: TGTGCCAGCAGCTTAACCGGGACAGGGGAGTACGAGCAGTACTTC
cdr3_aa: CASSLTGTGEYEQYF

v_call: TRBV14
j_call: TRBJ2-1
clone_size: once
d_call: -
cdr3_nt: TGTGCCAGCAGCCAGGAACTAGTGCACAATGAGCAGTTCTTC
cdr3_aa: CASSQELVHNEQFF

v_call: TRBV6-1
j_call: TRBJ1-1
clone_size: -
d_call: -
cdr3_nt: TGTGCCAGCAGTCACGGGAATGAAGCTTTCTTT
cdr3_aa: CASSHGNEAFF

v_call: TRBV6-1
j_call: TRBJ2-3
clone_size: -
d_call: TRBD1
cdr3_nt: TGTGCCAGCAGTCAGGGACAGGGGCAGACAGATACGCAGTATTTT
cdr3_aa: CASSQGQGQTDTQYF

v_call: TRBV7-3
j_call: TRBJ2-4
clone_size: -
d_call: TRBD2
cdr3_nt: TGTGCCAGCAGCCCTGTGGGGGGAGGGCTAGCCAAAAACATTCAGTACTTC
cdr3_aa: CASSPVGGGLAKNIQYF

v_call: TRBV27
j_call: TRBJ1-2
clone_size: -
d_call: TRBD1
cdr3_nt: TGTGCCAGCGGCTCCGGGACAGGGTTCTATGGCTACACCTTC
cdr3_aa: CASGSGTGFYGYTF

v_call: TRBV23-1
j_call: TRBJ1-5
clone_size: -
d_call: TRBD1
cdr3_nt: TGCGCCAGCAGTCAATCCGAGGACAGGTGGGGCAATCAGCCCCAGCATTTT
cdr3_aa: CASSQSEDRWGNQPQHF

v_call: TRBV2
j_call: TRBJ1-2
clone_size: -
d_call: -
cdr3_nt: TGTGCCTGTCGGACTAGACAGCGCTATGGCTACACCTTC
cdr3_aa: CACRTRQRYGYTF

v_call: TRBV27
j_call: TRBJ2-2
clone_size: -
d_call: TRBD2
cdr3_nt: TGTGCCAGCAGTTTACTAGCGGGGGCCGGGGAGCTGTTTTTT
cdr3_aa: CASSLLAGAGELFF

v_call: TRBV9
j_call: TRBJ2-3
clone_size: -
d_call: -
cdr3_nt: TGTGCCAGCAGCGTAGATTCGGGAGATACGCAGTATTTT
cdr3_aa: CASSVDSGDTQYF

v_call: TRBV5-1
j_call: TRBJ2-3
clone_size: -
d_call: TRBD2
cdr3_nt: TGCGCCAGCAGCTTGGAGGGGTTCGGGCGGGGGGCGTCGGATACGCAGTATTTT
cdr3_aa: CASSLEGFGRGASDTQYF

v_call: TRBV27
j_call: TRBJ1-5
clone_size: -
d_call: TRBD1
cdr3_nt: TGTGCCAGCAGTCCACGGACAGGGTTAAGCAATCAGCCCCAGCATTTT
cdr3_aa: CASSPRTGLSNQPQHF

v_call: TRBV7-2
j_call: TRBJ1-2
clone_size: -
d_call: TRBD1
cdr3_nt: TGTGCCAGCAGCTTAGCCTTGCCAGGACAGGGATCTCAAATCCTCTATGGCTACACCTTC
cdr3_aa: CASSLALPGQGSQILYGYTF

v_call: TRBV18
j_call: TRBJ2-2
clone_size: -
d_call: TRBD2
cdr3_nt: TGTGCCAGCTCACCCGGAATTGAGCGGGGAAATACCGGGGAGCTGTTTTTT
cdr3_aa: CASSPGIERGNTGELFF

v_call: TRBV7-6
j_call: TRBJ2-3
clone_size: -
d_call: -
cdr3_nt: TGTGCCAGCAGCTTACAGGCCAGCACAGATACGCAGTATTTT
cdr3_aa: CASSLQASTDTQYF

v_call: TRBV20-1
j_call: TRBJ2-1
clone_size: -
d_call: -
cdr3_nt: TGCAGTGACCTTACGACTAGGGCTAAGTTCTTC
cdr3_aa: CSDLTTRAKFF

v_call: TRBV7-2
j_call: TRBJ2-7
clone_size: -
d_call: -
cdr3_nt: TGTGCCAGCAGCCCTGACATAAGGTTGGACGAGCAGTACTTC
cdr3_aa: CASSPDIRLDEQYF

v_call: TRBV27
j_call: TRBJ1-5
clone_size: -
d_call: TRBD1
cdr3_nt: TGTGCCAGCAGTTCTCGACAGGGGGCCGGAGGTCAGCCCCAGCATTTT
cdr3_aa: CASSSRQGAGGQPQHF

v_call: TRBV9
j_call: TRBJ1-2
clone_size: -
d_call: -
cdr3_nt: TGTGCCAGCAGCGGAACCGGGTTAGGGGGTATTCAGGGCTACACCTTC
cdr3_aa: CASSGTGLGGIQGYTF

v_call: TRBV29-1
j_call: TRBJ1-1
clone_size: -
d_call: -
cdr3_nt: TGCAGCGTTGGGTGGTTGGGACAAGGGAACACTGAAGCTTTCTTT
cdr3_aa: CSVGWLGQGNTEAFF

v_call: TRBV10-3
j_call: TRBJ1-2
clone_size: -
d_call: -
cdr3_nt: TGTGCCATCCAACAGGCAGTGATGGACTATGGCTACACCTTC
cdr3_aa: CAIQQAVMDYGYTF

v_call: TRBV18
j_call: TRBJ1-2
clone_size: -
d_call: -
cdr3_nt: TGTGCCAGCTCACAGCGGGTCGGCTATGGCTACACCTTC
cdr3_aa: CASSQRVGYGYTF

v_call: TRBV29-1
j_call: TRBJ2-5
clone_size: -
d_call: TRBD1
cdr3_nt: TGCAGCGCTAGGACAGGGGGCGAGACCCAGTACTTC
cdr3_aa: CSARTGGETQYF

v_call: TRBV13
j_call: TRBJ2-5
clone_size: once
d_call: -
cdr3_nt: TGTGCCAGCAGCCAAGACAGAGTTGGGCCCCAGTACTTC
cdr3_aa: CASSQDRVGPQYF

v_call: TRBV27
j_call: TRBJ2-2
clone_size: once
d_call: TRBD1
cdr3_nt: TGTGCCAGCAGTCCCGGGACAGCGAACACCGGGGAGCTGTTTTTT
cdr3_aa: CASSPGTANTGELFF

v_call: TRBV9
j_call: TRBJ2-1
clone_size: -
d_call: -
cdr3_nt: TGTGCCAGCAGCGTAGACCTAGCAGACGTCAATGAGCAGTTCTTC
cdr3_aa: CASSVDLADVNEQFF